This TCR beta chain was found in a study of OX40 agonist ivuxolimab in advanced cancers. The overall study: Hepatocellular carcinoma, melanoma, renal cell or head and neck cancer occurred in dose-escalation patients. The eligibility criteria allowed prior anti-PD-1, anti-PD-L1 or anti-CTLA-4 therapy, and about 40% had some.

The CDR3 runs 16 residues. Germline values: CDR1 SGHAT, CDR2 FQNNGV. Profiled with immunoSEQ multiplex PCR; TCRdb holds only in-frame clones, not every one. The sample includes 130,000 or so clones, about 94% seen only once; the top ten take roughly 0.15%. This TCR was sampled from an adult with an advanced solid tumor such as melanoma, head and neck, liver or kidney cancer. The genes are TRBV11-2 and TRBJ2-5; 7 nucleotides match TRBD1. Gene TRBJ2-7 matches the end of the DNA better, so the J call may be wrong. Sequencing was performed on CD4+ or CD8+ T cells sorted from blood, taken in a trial of the OX40 agonist ivuxolimab. The CDR3 loop is CASSPGVGTETYEQYF. In DNA form, the CDR3 reads TGTGCCAGCAGCCCCGGCGTAGGGACAGAAACCTACGAGCAGTACTTC.